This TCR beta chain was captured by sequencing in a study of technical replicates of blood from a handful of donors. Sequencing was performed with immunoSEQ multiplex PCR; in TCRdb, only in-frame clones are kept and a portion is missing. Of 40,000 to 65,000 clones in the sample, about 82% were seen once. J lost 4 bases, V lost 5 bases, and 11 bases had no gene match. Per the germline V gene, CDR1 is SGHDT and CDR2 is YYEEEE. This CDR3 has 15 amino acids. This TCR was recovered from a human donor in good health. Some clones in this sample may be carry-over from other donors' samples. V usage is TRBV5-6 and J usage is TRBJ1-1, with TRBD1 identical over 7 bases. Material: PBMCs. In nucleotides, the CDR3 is TGTGCCAGCAGTATCCCCTGGGACAGTGGCACTGAAGCTTTCTTT. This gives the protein CASSIPWDSGTEAFF.